This T cell receptor (beta chain) derives from a study of blood T cells in healthy people across ages. Alongside a J-beta primer mix, a sample-barcoded 5' primer served in a second PCR lasting roughly 6 to 12 cycles. TCRdb independently ran MiXCR on the 5' RACE reads; one entry per CDR3 protein. The table shows hundreds of thousands of distinct CDR3 sequences, with around 45% occurring only once. There were healthy Caucasian individuals from Russia, aged 6 to 90, serving as donors. The CDR3 has 15 amino acids. Germline V gene sequence: CDR1 SGHRS, CDR2 YFSETQ. Trimming removed 4 bases from V and 2 bases from J, with 15 bases in between.

The rearrangement uses TRBV5-1 and TRBJ2-5, with D perhaps given as TRBD1 or TRBD2 (6 bases each). This clonotype was sampled from a man aged 55-75 years in good health. Sequenced material: blood. In nucleotides, the CDR3 is TGCGCCAGCAGCGCCTACGCGGGACAACAAGAGACCCAGTACTTC. As protein: CASSAYAGQQETQYF.